The source of this T cell receptor beta chain is a study of T cells in Graves' hyperthyroidism and ophthalmopathy (dated 2019 in TCRdb). Some background on the complete study: Peripheral blood was collected at initial diagnosis, before any treatment. TCR Vbeta CDR3 sequencing of roughly 140 peripheral blood samples (approximately 44 ophthalmopathy, about 80 hyperthyroidism and 17 progressor patients) is reported in the paper. In about six Graves' hyperthyroidism patients, the study also compared T-cell repertoires from thyroid tissue with T-cell repertoires from blood. TCR V-J signatures able to tell the groups apart were searched for in a discovery cohort of about a hundred patients, of whom over 40 had Graves' ophthalmopathy and under 65 had stable Graves' hyperthyroidism. Once sampling was done, hyperthyroidism patients were given methimazole at a starting dose of 30 mg daily, whereas ophthalmopathy patients were given high-dose intravenous methylprednisolone. An independent validation cohort of 18 to 20 hyperthyroidism patients and approximately 16 patients who later progressed to ophthalmopathy tested prospective prediction of ophthalmopathy. The roughly 90 discovery patients were divided at random into training and test sets in a 7:3 ratio.

About this clonotype itself: This receptor's antigen is unknown. Per-base quality was not reported, and no clone a single base away is much larger than it.

The investigation overall reported the following: No statistical method was used to set the sample size in advance, and investigators knew the group allocation. Blood samples also contained most of the expanded thyroid clonotypes (frequency above 0.001), which suggests that blood repertoires may reflect thyroid immune responses. Ophthalmopathy was separated from stable hyperthyroidism by a 13 V-J signature model, with around 88% sensitivity and approximately 84% specificity obtained in cross-validation and 80%/75% obtained in testing. In validation, the model predicted progression to ophthalmopathy a median of approximately 6.3 months before onset, with roughly 70% sensitivity and roughly 79% specificity.

Spanning cysteine to phenylalanine, the CDR3 consists of 15 amino acids. Only the CDR3 portion is preserved as DNA: 45 bases, with reading frame beginning at the first base. Trimming leaves V shorter by 1 base and J shorter by 6 bases, with the junction holding 4 bases beyond the gene matches. From the germline V gene (reference sequence), CDR1 is DFQATT and CDR2 is SNEGSKA. Amplification of TCR beta CDR3 regions was carried out from RNA transcripts. The first round of RT-PCR for the TCR CDR3 was performed with the HTBI primer set and the Qiagen OneStep RT-PCR kit. Libraries were constructed in a second round of multiplex PCR, after which size selection and purification were carried out. Libraries were sequenced paired-end with 100 bp reads on an Illumina HiSeq2000. The paper's data handling went like this. Raw data were processed with SOAPnuke, discarding reads with adapters, uncalled bases, mean Phred below 15, or no exact constant-primer or identifier match. COPE v1.2.5 was used to merge the high-quality paired reads, and each unique nucleotide sequence was defined as a clonotype. Clonotypes were aligned to IMGT TRBV, TRBD and TRBJ reference segments using MiTCR v1.1. The analysis was restricted to V-J combinations with a frequency above 0.0001, which together covered 99% to 99.2% of the repertoires. The TCS score was defined as the ratio of F50 (clonal expansion) to E x V (chaos), calculated using BLOSUM62-based TCRdist between CDR3 peptides within each V-J. Welch's t-statistics and random forest reduced 450 to 600 V-J features to 10 to 15, which were used in a naive Bayes classifier (R e1071). TCRdb trimmed public reads at Q25 via fastp, called clones via MiXCR and kept in-frame beta chains. Rows with a matching CDR3 protein are joined into one entry that keeps the most common DNA and genes. TCRdb's processing, not the authors' own work, is the source of the V and J calls. The sample data list fewer than 700,000 distinct CDR3 sequences, and 15% to 20% of these were observed just once. In total, the top ten clones hold 17% of the sample.

Ophthalmopathy patients had moderately to severely active disease, with a Clinical Activity Score of 3 or more, a NOSPECS grade of 4 or more, and a disease duration of less than 3 months. Exclusion was applied to patients with uncontrolled infections, other autoimmune diseases, pregnancy or lactation. Diagnoses were based on clinical symptoms, serum thyroxine and TRAb, thyroid ultrasound and orbital computed tomography. Ficoll-Paque density gradient centrifugation was used to isolate PBMCs from around 9.1 ml of fresh peripheral blood. Total RNA was extracted using Trizol reagent, and RNA quality was assessed on an Agilent 2100 Bioanalyzer.

The sequence joins TRBV20-1 to TRBJ2-1; 12 bases in the middle match TRBD2. The clonotype comes from a woman between 18 and 29 years old with Graves' ophthalmopathy. Source material: blood. In nucleotides, the sequence is TGCAGTGCTAGAGGTCTAGCGGGGGGGGTCAATGAGCAGTTCTTC. Its translation reads: CSARGLAGGVNEQFF.